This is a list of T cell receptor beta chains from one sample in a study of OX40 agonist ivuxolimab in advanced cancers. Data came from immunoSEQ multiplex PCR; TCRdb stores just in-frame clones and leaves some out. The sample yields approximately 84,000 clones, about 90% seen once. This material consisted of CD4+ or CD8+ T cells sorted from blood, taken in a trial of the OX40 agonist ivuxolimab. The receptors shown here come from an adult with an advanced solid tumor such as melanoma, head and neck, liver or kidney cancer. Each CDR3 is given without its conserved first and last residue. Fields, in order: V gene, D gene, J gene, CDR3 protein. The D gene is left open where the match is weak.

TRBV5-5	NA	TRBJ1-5	ASSSWAENQPQH
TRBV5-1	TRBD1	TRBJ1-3	ASSPEGQPDMRGNTIY
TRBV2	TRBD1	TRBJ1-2	ASSGTGGRGYT
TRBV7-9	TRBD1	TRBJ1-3	ASSPGTVGNTIY
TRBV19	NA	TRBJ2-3	ASRASGTDTQY
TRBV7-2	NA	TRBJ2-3	ASSLQGGGTDTQY
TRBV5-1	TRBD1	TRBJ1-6	ASSSGDSSYNSPLH
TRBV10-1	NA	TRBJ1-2	ASSEGGDYGYT
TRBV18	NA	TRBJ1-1	ASSPGDTEAF
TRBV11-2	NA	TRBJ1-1	ASSWEHSMNTEAF
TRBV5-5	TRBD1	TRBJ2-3	ASSLYQGATDTQY
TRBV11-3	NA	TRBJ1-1	ASSLGASSTEAF
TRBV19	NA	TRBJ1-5	ASRPRGGFNQPQH
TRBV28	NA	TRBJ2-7	ASSLAGASYEQY
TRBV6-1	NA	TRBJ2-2	ASRGAGELF
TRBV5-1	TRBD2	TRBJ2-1	ASTLGTSGENEQF
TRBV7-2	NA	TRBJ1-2	ASSSQTTGGYT
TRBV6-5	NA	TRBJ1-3	ASSLNWDYSGNTIY
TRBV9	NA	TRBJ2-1	ASSVVASNEQF
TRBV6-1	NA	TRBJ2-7	ASSLNHEQY
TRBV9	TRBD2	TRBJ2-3	ASSVGWTSGSTDTQY
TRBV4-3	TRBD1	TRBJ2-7	ASSQDGQGWYEQY
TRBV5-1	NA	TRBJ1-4	ASSLWRLSVGVCEKLF
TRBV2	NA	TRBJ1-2	ASSEAQTVYGYT
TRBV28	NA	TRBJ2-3	ASSLPVIGTDTQY
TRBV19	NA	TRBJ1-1	ASSTQMNTEAF
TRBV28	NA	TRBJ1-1	ASTGPQGFLMNTEAF
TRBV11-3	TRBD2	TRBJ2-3	ASSPGGADTQY
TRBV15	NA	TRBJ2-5	ATSRDWGEPMGTQY
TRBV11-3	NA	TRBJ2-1	ASSLEAATYNEQF
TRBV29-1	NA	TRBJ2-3	SVDYLSRSTDTQY
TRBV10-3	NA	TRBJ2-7	AISDSYEQY
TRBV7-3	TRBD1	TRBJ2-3	ASSSTGQGRADTQY
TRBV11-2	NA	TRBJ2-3	ASSLDSLGGYTDTQY
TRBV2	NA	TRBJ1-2	ASSEDGFLGGYT
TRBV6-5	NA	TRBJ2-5	ASSYTDGTQETQY
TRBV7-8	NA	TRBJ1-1	ASSLEGDNSEAF
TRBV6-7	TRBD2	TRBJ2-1	ASSCLGGDSYNEQF
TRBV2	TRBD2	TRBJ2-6	ASSGGDPGANVLT
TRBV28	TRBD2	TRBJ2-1	ASRMTSGIKNEQF
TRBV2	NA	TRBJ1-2	ASRFQGNYGYT
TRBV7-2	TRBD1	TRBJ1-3	ASSYGQGENTIY
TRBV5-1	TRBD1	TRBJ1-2	ASSPGGQGGYGYT
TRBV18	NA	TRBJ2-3	ASSPLGSDTQY
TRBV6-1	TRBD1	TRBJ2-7	ASSGTGVAYEQY
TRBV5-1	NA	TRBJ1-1	ASSLVNTEAF
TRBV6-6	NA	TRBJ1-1	ASSPSTEAF
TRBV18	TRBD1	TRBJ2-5	ASSPRTGETQY
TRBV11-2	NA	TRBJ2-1	ASSLDLGHEQF
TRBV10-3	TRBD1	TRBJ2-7	AITQGAGEQY
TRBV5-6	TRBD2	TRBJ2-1	ASSLGTSTYNEQF
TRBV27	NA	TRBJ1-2	ASSLSGQGYGYT